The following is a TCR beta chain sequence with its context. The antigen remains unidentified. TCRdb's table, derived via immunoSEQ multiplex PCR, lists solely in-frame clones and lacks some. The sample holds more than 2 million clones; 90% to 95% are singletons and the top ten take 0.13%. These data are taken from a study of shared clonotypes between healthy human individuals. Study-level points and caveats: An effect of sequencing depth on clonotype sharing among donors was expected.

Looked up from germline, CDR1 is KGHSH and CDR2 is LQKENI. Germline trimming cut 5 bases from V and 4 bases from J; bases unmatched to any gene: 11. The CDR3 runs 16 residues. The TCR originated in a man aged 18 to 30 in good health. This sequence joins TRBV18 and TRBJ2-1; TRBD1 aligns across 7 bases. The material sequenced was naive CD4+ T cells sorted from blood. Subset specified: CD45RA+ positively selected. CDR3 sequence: CASSTTGVISYNEQFF. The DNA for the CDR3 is TGTGCCAGCTCAACTACAGGGGTGATCTCGTACAATGAGCAGTTCTTC.